The sequence of this T cell receptor beta chain was determined in a study of liver allograft versus peripheral blood T cells. Study in general: Liver transplant recipients had T cell receptor repertoires compared between transplanted liver and peripheral blood.

Comments on this clonotype: Its antigen remains unidentified.

V lost 7 bases to trimming and J lost 4 bases; unmatched junction nucleotides: 4. The germline V gene has CDR1 LNHDA and CDR2 SQIVND (reference sequence). The CDR3 extends over 14 amino acids. Study-level results: Liver allograft repertoires of T cell receptors reportedly diverged from peripheral blood repertoires.

From the reads, TCRdb called clonotypes with MiXCR, one entry per CDR3 protein. The repertoire holds 5,000 to 7,000 distinct CDR3 sequences, 15% to 20% seen once, with about 8.6% in the top ten. The chain couples TRBV19 to TRBJ1-6; 7 bases map to TRBD1. The sequence was collected from a human patient who had a liver transplant. Some T cells may be graft donor cells. The CDR3 DNA sequence: TGTGCCAGTATCCCACAGGGGTATAATTCACCCCTCCACTTT. It encodes CASIPQGYNSPLHF. Supplemented by reference TRBV19 and TRBJ1-6, the full variable domain reads DGGITQSPKYLFRKEGQNVTLSCEQNLNHDAMYWYRQDPGQGLRLIYYSQIVNDFQKGDIAEGYSVSREKKESFPLTVTSAQKNPTAFYLCASIPQGYNSPLHFGNGTRLTVT.